These 13 T cell receptor beta chains came from one sample sequenced in a study of cytomegalovirus exposure and HLA in healthy donors (dated by TCRdb to about 2017). The library was built by means of the immunoSEQ multiplex PCR assay. For the multiplex PCR, a mixture combining 60 forward primers for TCR Vbeta segments and 13 reverse primers for TCR Jbeta segments was used. TCRdb re-hosts the immuneACCESS table, in-frame sequences only. Its copies lack some clones; in the studies checked, an unresolved V gene accounts for under half of them, and the cause for the rest is not known. The sample profile shows some 100,000 clones; about 79% of them were found once. 4.1% of the sample comes from the top ten. The specimen sequenced was PBMCs. The receptors derive from a female donor in good health and CMV-seropositive.

This sequence joins TRBV6-5 and TRBJ1-1; 7 bases match TRBD1. In germline, CDR1 is MNHEY, CDR2 SVGAGI. This CDR3 has 12 residues. J lost 11 bases, V lost 5 bases, and 8 bases had no gene match. CDR3 sequence (DNA): TGTGCCAGCAGTGAGCAACAGGGGCGCGCTTTCTTT. Its translation is CASSEQQGRAFF.

This clone came up once. This chain joins TRBV29-1 and TRBJ2-1; the match to TRBD2 covers 13 bases. V was pared by 8 bases and J by 8 bases, with 6 bases of the junction left unmatched. This CDR3 contains 13 residues. Germline CDR1 is SQVTM and CDR2 is ANQGSEA. The CDR3, as DNA: TGCAGCTCCGGGACTAGCGGGAACTATGAGCAGTTCTTC. It yields the protein CSSGTSGNYEQFF.

The chain combines TRBV6-1 with TRBJ2-7; TRBD2 might be the D (5 bases). The CDR3 runs 14 residues. Germline values: CDR1 MNHNS, CDR2 SASEGT. Trimming removed 5 bases from V and 5 bases from J, with 16 bases in between. CDR3 DNA sequence: TGTGCCAGCAGTTTGACTATCGCTGGGCACGAGCAGTACTTC. Translating it yields CASSLTIAGHEQYF.

The chain links TRBV4-1 to TRBJ2-5; 10 positions agree with TRBD1. Germline V gene lookup returns CDR1 MGHRA and CDR2 YSYEKL. V shed 1 base, J shed 6 bases, and the junction held 2 bases outside the gene matches. The CDR3 has 14 residues. The CDR3: CASSQGTGGKTQYF. DNA for the CDR3: TGCGCCAGCAGCCAAGGGACAGGGGGGAAGACCCAGTACTTC.

The chain combines TRBV5-1 with TRBJ1-6, with 10 positions matching TRBD1. V trimming: 0 bases; J trimming: 10 bases; junction bases outside the gene matches: 4. The CDR3 contains 15 residues. The germline V gene has CDR1 SGHRS and CDR2 YFSETQ. This CDR3 reads CASSLGGTGASPLHF. For the CDR3, the DNA is TGCGCCAGCAGCTTGGGGGGGACAGGGGCCTCACCCCTCCACTTT.

Only a few counts were recorded for this clone. V is TRBV5-4 and J is TRBJ2-1, with 10 bases lining up with TRBD2. Per the germline V gene, CDR1 is SGHNT and CDR2 is YYREEE (reference sequence). V shed 1 base and J 10 bases; nucleotides not matched to a gene: 8. CDR3 length: 15 residues. The CDR3 protein is CASSLRAGGYGEQFF. DNA for the CDR3: TGTGCCAGCAGCTTGAGAGCGGGAGGGTATGGCGAGCAGTTCTTC.

This clone was observed a few times. The chain carries TRBV6-1 and TRBJ1-2, with 7 bases that match TRBD1. Looked up from germline, CDR1 is MNHNS and CDR2 is SASEGT. CDR3 length: 14 residues. V gave up 1 base and J gave up 7 bases; unmatched junction bases: 6. This CDR3 is CASSEDGTARGYTF. DNA for the CDR3: TGTGCCAGCAGTGAAGATGGGACAGCGCGTGGCTACACCTTC.

CDR3 region: CASRTAGGVGHSTDTQYF. As DNA, the CDR3 is TGTGCCAGTAGGACCGCCGGGGGTGTGGGGCATAGCACAGATACGCAGTATTTT. The chain carries TRBV19 and TRBJ2-3, with D perhaps matching TRBD2 (6 bases). CDR3 length equals 18 residues. CDR1 is LNHDA and CDR2 is SQIVND in the germline V gene (reference sequence). Trimming took 6 bases from V and 0 from J, leaving 22 bases between them. The full variable domain, its missing parts supplied by reference TRBV19 and TRBJ2-3, is DGGITQSPKYLFRKEGQNVTLSCEQNLNHDAMYWYRQDPGQGLRLIYYSQIVNDFQKGDIAEGYSVSREKKESFPLTVTSAQKNPTAFYLCASRTAGGVGHSTDTQYFGPGTRLTVL.

This chain uses TRBV7-2 with TRBJ1-4; weak D call: TRBD1 (5 bases). CDR3 length: 15 residues. Germline V gene lookup returns CDR1 SGHTA and CDR2 FQGNSA. Trimming took off 5 bases at V and 0 bases at J, with 10 bases between the two ends. The CDR3 nucleotides are TGTGCCAGCAGCCCAGACAGTGCAACTAATGAAAAACTGTTTTTT. Translating gives CASSPDSATNEKLFF.

V and J are TRBV5-4 and TRBJ2-1; TRBD1 aligns across 9 bases. CDR1 is SGHNT and CDR2 is YYREEE in the germline V gene (reference sequence). Trimming took 2 bases from V and 7 from J; bases not matched to a gene: 7. The CDR3 totals 15 residues. The CDR3 reads CASSFPGTGRNEQFF. The CDR3 DNA sequence: TGTGCCAGCAGCTTCCCCGGGACAGGGAGGAATGAGCAGTTCTTC.

CDR3: CASTFAGGGETQYF. The CDR3 DNA is TGTGCCAGCACTTTTGCGGGGGGTGGGGAGACCCAGTACTTC. The V call is TRBV6-1, the J call TRBJ2-5; TRBD2 agrees at 8 bases. CDR3 length: 14 residues. Trimming removed 7 bases from V and 5 bases from J; junction bases left unmatched: 9. CDR1 and CDR2 from the germline V gene are MNHNS and SASEGT.

The chain is built from TRBV4-2 and TRBJ2-1; 9 nucleotides agree with TRBD2. This CDR3 is built from 18 residues. Looked up from germline, CDR1 is LGHNA and CDR2 is YNFKEQ. Germline trimming cut 4 bases from V and 8 bases from J; bases unmatched to any gene: 18. The CDR3 sequence: CASSLPSSGRSIQDEQFF. DNA for the CDR3: TGTGCCAGCAGCCTCCCCAGTAGCGGGAGATCCATTCAGGATGAGCAGTTCTTC.

The chain couples TRBV7-9 to TRBJ2-6, with 9 bases lining up with TRBD2. Germline CDR1 is SEHNR and CDR2 is FQNEAQ (reference sequence). V gave up 5 bases and J gave up 0 bases; unmatched junction bases: 8. This CDR3 contains 18 residues. CDR3 bases: TGTGCCAGCAGCGTCGGACTAGCGCCTAGCTCTGGGGCCAACGTCCTGACTTTC. Translated: CASSVGLAPSSGANVLTF.